This T cell receptor (beta chain) stems from a study of cytomegalovirus exposure and HLA in healthy donors. The wider study: It was reported in a later analysis that the same platform had been used for the 120 or so validation repertoires as for the 666 first-cohort repertoires. Study-wide results and limits: Most TCR sequences proved rare, with some public TCRs found in many donors. A list of 150 to 200 TCR beta chains associated with cytomegalovirus was given.

Profiling relied on immunoSEQ multiplex PCR, and the TCRdb table lists in-frame clones only, not all of them. The sample shows some 170,000 clones, 86% of them seen only once. This clone is deemed medium-sized. Its target is unknown. The length of the CDR3 is 15 residues. V shed 4 bases and J 4 bases; nucleotides not matched to a gene: 9. Germline assignment: CDR1 MNHEY and CDR2 SMNVEV (reference sequence). The chain combines TRBV27 with TRBJ2-5; TRBD2 matches 7 bases. Sequenced sample: PBMCs. The clonotype comes from a man younger than 35 in good health and CMV-seropositive. This CDR3 reads CASSSWGGIGETQYF. The CDR3 coding sequence is TGTGCCAGCAGTTCTTGGGGGGGGATCGGAGAGACCCAGTACTTC.